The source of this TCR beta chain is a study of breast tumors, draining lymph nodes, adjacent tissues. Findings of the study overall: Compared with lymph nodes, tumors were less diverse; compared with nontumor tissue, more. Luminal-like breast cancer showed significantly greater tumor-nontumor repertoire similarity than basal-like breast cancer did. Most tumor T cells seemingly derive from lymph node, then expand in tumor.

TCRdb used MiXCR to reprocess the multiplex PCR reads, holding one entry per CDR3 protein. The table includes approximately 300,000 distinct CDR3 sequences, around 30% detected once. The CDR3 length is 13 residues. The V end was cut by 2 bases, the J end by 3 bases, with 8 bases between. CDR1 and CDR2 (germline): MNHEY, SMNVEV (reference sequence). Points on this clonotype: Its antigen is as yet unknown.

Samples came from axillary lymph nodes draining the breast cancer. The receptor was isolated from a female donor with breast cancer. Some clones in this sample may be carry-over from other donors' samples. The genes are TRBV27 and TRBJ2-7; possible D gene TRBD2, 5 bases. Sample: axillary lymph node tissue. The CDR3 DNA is TGTGCCAGCAGTTTAGGGAGATACTACGAGCAGTACTTC. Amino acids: CASSLGRYYEQYF.